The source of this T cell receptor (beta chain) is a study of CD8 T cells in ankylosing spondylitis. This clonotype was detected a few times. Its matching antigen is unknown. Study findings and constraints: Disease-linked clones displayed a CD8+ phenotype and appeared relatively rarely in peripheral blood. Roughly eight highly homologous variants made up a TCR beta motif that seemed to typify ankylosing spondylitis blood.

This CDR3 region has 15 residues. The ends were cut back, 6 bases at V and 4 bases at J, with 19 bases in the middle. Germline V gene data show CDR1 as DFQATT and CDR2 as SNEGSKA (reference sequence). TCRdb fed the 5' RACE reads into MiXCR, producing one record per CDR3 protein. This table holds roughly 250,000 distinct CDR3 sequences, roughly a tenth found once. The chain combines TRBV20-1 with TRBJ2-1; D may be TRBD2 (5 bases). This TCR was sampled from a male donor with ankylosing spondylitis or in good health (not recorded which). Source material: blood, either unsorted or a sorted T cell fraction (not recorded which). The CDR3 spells CSANLEGRKYNEQFF. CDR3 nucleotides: TGCAGTGCCAATCTCGAGGGCCGGAAGTACAATGAGCAGTTCTTC.